Listed below are T cell receptor beta chains from one sample, sequenced in a study of cytomegalovirus exposure and HLA in healthy donors. Profiled with immunoSEQ multiplex PCR; TCRdb holds only in-frame clones, not every one. This table has about 210,000 clones, approximately 81% appearing once. The sample was PBMCs. The receptors stem from a young man in good health and CMV-seronegative. CDR3s leave out the opening cysteine and the closing phenylalanine or tryptophan.

v_call: TRBV27; cdr3_aa: ASWGGSGELF
v_call: TRBV6-5; cdr3_aa: ASTRRGYNSPLH
v_call: TRBV28; cdr3_aa: ASSKWTGLGTEAF
v_call: TRBV28; cdr3_aa: ASSRGGTGDNEQF
v_call: TRBV2; cdr3_aa: ASSQDSNQPQH
v_call: TRBV1; cdr3_aa: TSRPRTLRPTDTQY
v_call: TRBV5-6; cdr3_aa: ASSLDRGAEQY
v_call: TRBV7-9; cdr3_aa: ASSSTGRGEKLF
v_call: TRBV15; cdr3_aa: ATSRRATGEGTDTQY
v_call: TRBV7-3; cdr3_aa: ASSSYSEGMQY
v_call: TRBV6-1; cdr3_aa: ASSPLNEKLF
v_call: TRBV27; cdr3_aa: ASSLLGGLNTGELF
v_call: TRBV19; cdr3_aa: ASSSRQGGEAF
v_call: TRBV19; cdr3_aa: ASSIRGQAYEQY
v_call: TRBV5-1; cdr3_aa: ASRLEGGNGYGYT
v_call: TRBV5-1; cdr3_aa: ASSFWIGGADNEQF
v_call: TRBV6-1; cdr3_aa: ASFRTVTSYEQY
v_call: TRBV7-9; cdr3_aa: ASSLGAGGREETQY
v_call: TRBV7-9; cdr3_aa: SSSLTSGGPLQETQY
v_call: TRBV5-1; cdr3_aa: ASSGTTFTSGGDSSYNEQF
v_call: TRBV5-1; cdr3_aa: ASSYSGARGETQY
v_call: TRBV28; cdr3_aa: ATTGESYGYT
v_call: TRBV11-2; cdr3_aa: ASSLGFGSAYEQY
v_call: TRBV6-1; cdr3_aa: AGGQVYEQY
v_call: TRBV6-1; cdr3_aa: ASSVGQVSR
v_call: TRBV5-5; cdr3_aa: ASSSKTGVTEAF
v_call: TRBV6-5; cdr3_aa: ASTPNSAYEQY
v_call: TRBV2; cdr3_aa: ASSETVGLGGYT
v_call: TRBV7-9; cdr3_aa: ASSLGGEETQY
v_call: TRBV4-1; cdr3_aa: ASSQDGGLGAKNIQY
v_call: TRBV5-1; cdr3_aa: ASSLSGFSSYNEQF
v_call: TRBV5-1; cdr3_aa: ASSYGDNNSPLH
v_call: TRBV7-2; cdr3_aa: ASSLDRAPQY
v_call: TRBV6-5; cdr3_aa: ASSVDRSHQPQH
v_call: TRBV18; cdr3_aa: ASSSQGGQGEA
v_call: TRBV5-1; cdr3_aa: ASRLTGGSYYNEQF
v_call: TRBV7-6; cdr3_aa: ASSLVDSSYEQY
v_call: TRBV14; cdr3_aa: ASSQRTGRNSPLH
v_call: TRBV5-1; cdr3_aa: ASSLEAGVSVLT
v_call: TRBV19; cdr3_aa: ASSTPGSDTQY
v_call: TRBV25-1; cdr3_aa: ASSAFTGYEQY